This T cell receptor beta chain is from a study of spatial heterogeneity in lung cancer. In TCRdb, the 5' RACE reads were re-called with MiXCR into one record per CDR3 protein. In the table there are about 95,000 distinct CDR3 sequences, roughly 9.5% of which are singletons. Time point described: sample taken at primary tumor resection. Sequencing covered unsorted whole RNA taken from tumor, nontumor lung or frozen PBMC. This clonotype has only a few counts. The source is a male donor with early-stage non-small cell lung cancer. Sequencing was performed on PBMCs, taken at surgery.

The CDR3 loop is CSARDQRGVETQYF. The CDR3 nucleotides are TGCAGTGCTAGAGATCAGCGGGGGGTAGAGACCCAGTACTTC. The chain uses TRBV20-1 and TRBJ2-5; 9 bases line up with TRBD2. Trimming at V came to 0 bases and at J to 4 bases, leaving 3 bases not matched to a gene. The CDR3 has 14 residues. Germline values: CDR1 DFQATT, CDR2 SNEGSKA (reference sequence).